This T cell receptor beta chain was recorded in a study of tumor-infiltrating lymphocytes in oesophageal squamous cell carcinoma. Germline lookup yields CDR1 SGHTA and CDR2 FQGTGA. J was trimmed by 11 bases and V by 5 bases; bases with no gene match: 8. The CDR3 consists of 15 residues. TCRdb re-analysed the PCR reads in MiXCR, keeping a single row per CDR3 protein. The table records 20,000 or so distinct CDR3 sequences, 40% to 50% of them present only once. This clonotype was seen many times. A much larger clone lies one base from this, so it may be a read error. Sequenced: esophageal tumor tissue. The sequence was obtained from a male donor with esophageal squamous cell carcinoma. The V and J genes are TRBV7-3 and TRBJ2-5; 16 bases are shared with TRBD2. The CDR3 DNA reads TGTGCCAGCAGCGCCCCGGGACTAGCGGGAGGGGAGCAGTACTTC. Residues: CASSAPGLAGGEQYF. The variable domain in full, with the rest retrieved from reference TRBV7-3 and TRBJ2-5, is GAGVSQTPSNKVTEKGKYVELRCDPISGHTALYWYRQSLGQGPEFLIYFQGTGAADDSGLPNDRFFAVRPEGSVSTLKIQRTERGDSAVYLCASSAPGLAGGEQYFGPGTRLLVL.